This T cell receptor beta chain appears in the sequencing data of a study of shared T cell receptors in the human thymus. This clone has only a few counts. Germline assignment: CDR1 SGHAT and CDR2 FQNNGV. V dropped 1 base and J dropped 5; count of bases not matched to a gene: 9. CDR3 length: 17 amino acids. Produced via immunoSEQ multiplex PCR; TCRdb's table is partial and in-frame only. The data hold more than 550,000 clones, with approximately 85% observed a single time. A further study also used this sample, focusing on human thymus T cells.

Sequencing was performed on thymocytes. The V gene is TRBV11-2, the J gene TRBJ2-3, with 10 bases identical to TRBD2. This clonotype was obtained from a girl in the first two years of life with a congenital heart defect. The CDR3 protein is CASSLGAGTSAVDTQYF. The CDR3 nucleotides are TGTGCCAGCAGCTTAGGCGCCGGGACTAGCGCGGTAGATACGCAGTATTTT.